This T cell receptor beta chain was recovered during a study of T cell clonality in common variable immunodeficiency. Study-level results: CVID subjects showed higher TCRbeta clonality than healthy controls. Fewer deletions and N-nucleotide insertions were reportedly seen in common variable immunodeficiency TCR beta sequences.

About this clone: Its antigen is not identified. From the germline J gene comes the end of the CDR3, since the read stops 3 residues before it.

Sequencing used immunoSEQ multiplex PCR; TCRdb keeps in-frame clones, though not all of them. The sample was found to contain 25,000 to 30,000 clones, and every one recurs. The CVID group had roughly 15 females and 29 males, mean age roughly 40. Donors gave about 5 to 8 ml heparinized peripheral whole blood. Germline V CDR1 and CDR2: SGHVS, FNYEAQ. There are 14 residues in the CDR3. V shed 6 bases and J 4 bases; nucleotides not matched to a gene: 7. Sequencing was performed on peripheral blood mononuclear cells. The genes are TRBV7-6 and TRBJ2-7; 9 bases fit TRBD1. The sequence was obtained from a human donor with common variable immunodeficiency. The CDR3 reads CASSTGTGNYEQYF. CDR3 bases read: TGTGCCAGCAGTACCGGGACAGGGAATTACGAG.